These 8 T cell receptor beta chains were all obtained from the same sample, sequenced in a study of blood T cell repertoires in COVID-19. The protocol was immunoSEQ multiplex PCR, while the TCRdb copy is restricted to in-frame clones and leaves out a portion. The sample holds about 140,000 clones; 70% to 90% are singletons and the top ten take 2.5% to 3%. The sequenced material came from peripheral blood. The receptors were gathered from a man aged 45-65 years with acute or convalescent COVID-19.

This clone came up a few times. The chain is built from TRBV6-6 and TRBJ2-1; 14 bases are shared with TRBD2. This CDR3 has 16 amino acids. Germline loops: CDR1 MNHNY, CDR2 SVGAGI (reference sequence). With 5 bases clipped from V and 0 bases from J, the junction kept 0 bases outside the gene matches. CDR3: CASSGTSGSSYNEQFF. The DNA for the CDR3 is TGTGCCAGCAGTGGGACTAGCGGGAGCTCCTACAATGAGCAGTTCTTC.

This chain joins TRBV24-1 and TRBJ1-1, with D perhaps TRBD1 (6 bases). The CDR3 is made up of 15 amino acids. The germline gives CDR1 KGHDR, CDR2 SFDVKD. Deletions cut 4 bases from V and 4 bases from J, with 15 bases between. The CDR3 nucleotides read TGTGCCACCAGTGACGTGGGGGGGGCTGGCACTGAAGCTTTCTTT. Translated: CATSDVGGAGTEAFF.

The CDR3 region has the DNA TGTGCCAGCAGTTTATATCCGGGAAGAGGCAATCAGCCCCAGCATTTT. The encoded protein is CASSLYPGRGNQPQHF. The gene calls are TRBV28 and TRBJ1-5; D gene uncertain. This CDR3 contains 16 residues. Trimming pared 1 base from V and 2 bases from J, leaving 12 bases between. Germline CDR1 reads MDHEN; CDR2 reads SYDVKM.

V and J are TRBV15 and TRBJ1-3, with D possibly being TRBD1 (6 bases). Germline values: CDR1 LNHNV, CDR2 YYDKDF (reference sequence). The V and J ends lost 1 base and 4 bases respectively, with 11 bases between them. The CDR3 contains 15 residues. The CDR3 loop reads CATSRGRGGGNTIYF. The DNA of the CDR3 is TGTGCCACCAGCAGAGGAAGGGGGGGCGGAAACACCATATATTTT.

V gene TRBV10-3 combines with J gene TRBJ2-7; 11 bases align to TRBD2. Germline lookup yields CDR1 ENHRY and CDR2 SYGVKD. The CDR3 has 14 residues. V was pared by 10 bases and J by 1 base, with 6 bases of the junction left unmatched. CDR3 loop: CATLAGGPSYEQYF. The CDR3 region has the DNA TGTGCCACCTTAGCGGGAGGGCCGTCCTACGAGCAGTACTTC.

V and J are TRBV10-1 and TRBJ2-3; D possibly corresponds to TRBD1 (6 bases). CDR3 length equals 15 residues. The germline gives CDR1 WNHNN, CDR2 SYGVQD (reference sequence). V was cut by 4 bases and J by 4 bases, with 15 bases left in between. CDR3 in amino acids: CASSAVYGGADTQYF. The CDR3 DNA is TGCGCCAGCAGTGCCGTTTATGGGGGCGCAGATACGCAGTATTTT.

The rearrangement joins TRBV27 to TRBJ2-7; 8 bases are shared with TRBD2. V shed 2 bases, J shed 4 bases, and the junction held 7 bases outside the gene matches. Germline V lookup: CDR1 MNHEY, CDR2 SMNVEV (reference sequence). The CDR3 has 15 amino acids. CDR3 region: CASSLKAGAVYEQYF. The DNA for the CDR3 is TGTGCCAGCAGTTTAAAAGCGGGGGCCGTGTACGAGCAGTACTTC.

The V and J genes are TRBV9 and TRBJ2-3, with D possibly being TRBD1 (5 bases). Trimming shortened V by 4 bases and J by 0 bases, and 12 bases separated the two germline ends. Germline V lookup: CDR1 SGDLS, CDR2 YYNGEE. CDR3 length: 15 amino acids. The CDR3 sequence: CASSTRQLSTDTQYF. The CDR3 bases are TGTGCCAGCAGCACCCGACAGCTAAGCACAGATACGCAGTATTTT.